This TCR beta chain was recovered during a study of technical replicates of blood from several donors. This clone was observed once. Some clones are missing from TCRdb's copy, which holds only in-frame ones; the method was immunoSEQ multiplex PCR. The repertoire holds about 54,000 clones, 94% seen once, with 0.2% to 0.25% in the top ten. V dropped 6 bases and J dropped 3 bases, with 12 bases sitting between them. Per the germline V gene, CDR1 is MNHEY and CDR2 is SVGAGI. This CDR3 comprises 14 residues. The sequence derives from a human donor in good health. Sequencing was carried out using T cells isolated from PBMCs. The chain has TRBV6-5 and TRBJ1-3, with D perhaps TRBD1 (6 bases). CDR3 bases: TGTGCCAGCAGAACAGGGTTGCGTGGAAACACCATATATTTT. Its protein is CASRTGLRGNTIYF.